This T cell receptor (beta chain) was sequenced during a study of cytomegalovirus exposure and HLA in healthy donors. Whole-study results and caveats: The dataset shows that most TCR sequences were rare, while some public TCRs occurred in many donors. Upon later analysis, HLA-associated TCR beta chains proved more clonally expanded than other, equally common chains. A later analysis linked a missense DCLRE1C variant to TCR beta V- and J-gene trimming.

Remarks on this clone: Its antigen is not known.

Germline loops: CDR1 LGHNA, CDR2 YSLEER. The CDR3 loop spans 16 amino acids. V dropped 0 bases and J dropped 1; count of bases not matched to a gene: 6. With 60 Vbeta and 13 Jbeta primers, the PCR was carried out. Generated by immunoSEQ multiplex PCR, the TCRdb table keeps only in-frame clones and is missing some. The table includes roughly 120,000 clones, over 70% detected once. This chain uses TRBV4-3 with TRBJ2-7; 7 bases map to TRBD2. The receptor was isolated from a woman aged 40 to 49 in good health and CMV-seronegative. Material: PBMCs. The CDR3 DNA reads TGCGCCAGCAGCCAAGATCGGGGGGTGTTTTCCTACGAGCAGTACTTC. It specifies CASSQDRGVFSYEQYF.